Below are 28 T cell receptor beta chains sequenced from a single sample in a study of T-cell memory formation after mild COVID-19. MiXCR was run by TCRdb on the 5' RACE reads, yielding one entry per CDR3 protein. Of fewer than 350,000 distinct CDR3 sequences listed, less than 20% are singletons. Sample: PBMCs or a T cell subset sorted from them (not recorded which). The origin of the receptors is a man in his late teens or twenties who had mild COVID-19 (a few samples of this study predate the infection). Cell type and time point are not known.

This clonotype was detected only a few times. V is TRBV2 and J is TRBJ2-7; tentative D call: TRBD1 (6 bases). The CDR3 runs to 13 residues. Trimming pared 6 bases from V and 6 bases from J, leaving 15 bases between. Germline V gene sequence: CDR1 SNHLY, CDR2 FYNNEI. For the CDR3, the DNA is TGTGCCAGCAGGAGGGAGACAGGCGCCGAGCAGTACGTC. Translation: CASRRETGAEQYV.

The rearrangement uses TRBV4-3 and TRBJ2-2; TRBD2 might be the D (7 bases). This CDR3 region has 15 residues. Germline values: CDR1 LGHNA, CDR2 YSLEER. Trimming cost V 0 bases and J 6 bases, with 11 bases left between them. In nucleotides, the CDR3 is TGCGCCAGCAGCCAAGATTCGGGGGGCCCCGGGGAGCTGTTTTTT. It specifies CASSQDSGGPGELFF.

The chain has TRBV2 and TRBJ2-5; 12 bases are shared with TRBD1. The germline V gene has CDR1 SNHLY and CDR2 FYNNEI. There are 17 residues in the CDR3. V lost 7 bases to trimming and J lost 4 bases; unmatched junction nucleotides: 13. CDR3 in DNA: TGTGCCAGCAAAAAAACCCCCGGGACAGGGGGCTTAGAGACCCAGTACTTC. As protein: CASKKTPGTGGLETQYF.

The chain uses TRBV4-1 and TRBJ2-5, with unresolved D. The CDR3 extends over 15 amino acids. Germline V gene data show CDR1 as MGHRA and CDR2 as YSYEKL. V was cut by 0 bases and J by 2 bases, with 10 bases left in between. CDR3 sequence: CASSQEPTPQETQYF. For the CDR3, the DNA is TGCGCCAGCAGCCAAGAACCAACTCCTCAAGAGACCCAGTACTTC.

This chain's CDR3 is CASSFAPGYEKLFF. The CDR3 DNA is TGTGCCAGCAGTTTTGCGCCGGGATATGAAAAACTGTTTTTT. The chain employs TRBV6-6 and TRBJ1-4; no firm D call. The CDR3 loop spans 14 amino acids. Deletions cut 4 bases from V and 6 bases from J, with 12 bases between. Germline loops: CDR1 MNHNY, CDR2 SVGAGI (reference sequence).

This clonotype was found a few times. The chain links TRBV6-2 or TRBV6-3 to TRBJ2-5, with D unclear. V was clipped by 7 bases and J by 1 base, with 7 bases between them. The germline CDR1 and CDR2 sequences are MNHEY and SVGEGT. The CDR3 has 12 residues. The DNA for the CDR3 is TGTGCCAGCATCGGCTTCCAAGAGACCCAGTACTTC. This gives the protein CASIGFQETQYF.

This clonotype was seen at least ten times. The chain links TRBV4-1 to TRBJ2-1; 7 bases align to TRBD1. The CDR3 covers 14 residues. V dropped 8 bases and J dropped 8; count of bases not matched to a gene: 12. Germline lookup yields CDR1 MGHRA and CDR2 YSYEKL. DNA for the CDR3: TGCGCCAGCCAAACCCCCGGGACAGACGATGAGCAGTTCTTC. Its translation is CASQTPGTDDEQFF.

The rearrangement links TRBV29-1 to TRBJ2-1; D call uncertain. With 5 bases removed from V and 2 bases from J, the gap between germline ends came to 10 bases. Germline lookup yields CDR1 SQVTM and CDR2 ANQGSEA. This CDR3 has 13 residues. The CDR3 reads CSVMGIPYNEQFF. In nucleotides, the CDR3 is TGCAGCGTTATGGGGATCCCCTACAATGAGCAGTTCTTC.

The V call is TRBV5-1, the J call TRBJ2-1; TRBD2 matches at 9 bases. The CDR3 is 15 residues long. The germline CDR1 and CDR2 sequences are SGHRS and YFSETQ. V lost 3 bases, J lost 9 bases, and 10 bases stayed unmatched. The CDR3 is CASSSGGGGAREQFF. CDR3 nucleotides: TGCGCCAGCAGCTCGGGTGGCGGGGGGGCCCGTGAGCAGTTCTTC.

This clonotype was recorded many times. The rearrangement joins TRBV7-9 to TRBJ2-1; tentatively, D is TRBD1 (6 bases). Germline CDR1 SEHNR, CDR2 FQNEAQ (reference sequence). This CDR3 has 16 residues. V shed 6 bases and J shed 1 base, with 16 bases lying between them. The CDR3 is CASRANPGVSYNEQFF. DNA for the CDR3: TGTGCCAGCAGAGCCAACCCAGGGGTTTCCTACAATGAGCAGTTCTTC.

J is TRBJ1-1 and V is TRBV4-1; TRBD1 aligns across 8 bases. The CDR3 length is 20 residues. The V gene end was trimmed by 0 bases and the J gene end by 1 base; junction bases not matched to a gene: 16. Germline V gene data show CDR1 as MGHRA and CDR2 as YSYEKL. DNA of the CDR3: TGCGCCAGCAGCCAAGATCGGTGGTATCCCAGGGGGCGCGGGAACACTGAAGCTTTCTTT. Translated, it gives CASSQDRWYPRGRGNTEAFF.

The chain couples TRBV4-3 to TRBJ1-4; TRBD1 is a possible D gene (5 bases). Germline loops: CDR1 LGHNA, CDR2 YSLEER. V gave up 4 bases and J gave up 0 bases, with 9 bases separating them. The CDR3 is 15 residues long. In DNA, the CDR3 is TGCGCCAGCAGCCGAGCGGACACAACTAATGAAAAACTGTTTTTT. Encoded protein: CASSRADTTNEKLFF.

The chain is built from TRBV4-1 and TRBJ2-7; 10 bases are shared with TRBD1. The junction had 11 bases not matched to a gene; V was cut back by 4 bases and J by 5 bases. This CDR3 comprises 16 residues. Germline lookup yields CDR1 MGHRA and CDR2 YSYEKL. The CDR3 DNA follows: TGCGCCAGCAGCCGAAGTATGACAGGGGGCGGAAACGAGCAGTACTTC. Its translation: CASSRSMTGGGNEQYF.

This clonotype was seen a few times. CDR3 bases: TGCAGTGCCCCGAAATATCAAGGAAAGGGCCCCGAGCAGTACTTC. Translating gives CSAPKYQGKGPEQYF. V usage is TRBV20-1 and J usage is TRBJ2-7, with D unresolved. Trimming cost V 6 bases and J 6 bases, with 24 bases left between them. Germline-derived CDR1 and CDR2 are DFQATT and SNEGSKA (reference sequence). This CDR3 is built from 15 residues.

This clonotype showed up many times. This chain joins TRBV5-1 and TRBJ2-1, with a tentative D call TRBD1 (6 bases). The germline V gene has CDR1 SGHRS and CDR2 YFSETQ. The CDR3 totals 14 residues. V gave up 2 bases and J gave up 3 bases, with 9 bases separating them. The CDR3 is CASSFGDNYNEQFF. Here the CDR3 DNA reads TGCGCCAGCAGCTTCGGGGACAACTACAATGAGCAGTTCTTC.

The chain joins TRBV12-3 or TRBV12-4 to TRBJ2-3, with 9 bases that match TRBD1. This CDR3 is 15 amino acids long. J was trimmed by 6 bases and V by 3 bases; bases with no gene match: 7. CDR3 DNA sequence: TGTGCCAGCAGTTTTTCACAGGGGGCTAGGGATACGCAGTATTTT. This codes for CASSFSQGARDTQYF.

This clonotype was recorded a few times. This chain links TRBV7-2 with TRBJ2-1, with a weak D call TRBD2 (7 bases). Trimming removed 3 bases from V and 3 bases from J, with 15 bases in between. The CDR3 loop spans 16 amino acids. Germline values: CDR1 SGHTA, CDR2 FQGNSA. The CDR3 sequence: CASSLGAGLDYNEQFF. The CDR3 coding sequence is TGTGCCAGCAGCTTGGGGGCAGGACTAGACTACAATGAGCAGTTCTTC.

V and J are TRBV6-5 and TRBJ2-1, with TRBD2 matching 12 bases. Germline lookup yields CDR1 MNHEY and CDR2 SVGAGI. Losses at the gene ends were 4 bases for V and 8 bases for J; bases not matched to a gene: 3. The CDR3 extends over 14 amino acids. CDR3 protein: CASSSGLAGYEQFF. Written as DNA, the CDR3 is TGTGCCAGCAGTTCCGGACTAGCGGGGTATGAGCAGTTCTTC.

This clonotype was recorded a few times. The chain has TRBV4-3 and TRBJ1-2, with 8 nucleotides matching TRBD1. Germline V gene lookup returns CDR1 LGHNA and CDR2 YSLEER. V lost 1 base, J lost 0 bases, and 4 bases stayed unmatched. This CDR3 spans 16 amino acids. Here the CDR3 DNA reads TGCGCCAGCAGCCAAGGGGCGGACAGGGCTAACTATGGCTACACCTTC. This encodes CASSQGADRANYGYTF.

This clonotype was counted a few times. This sequence joins TRBV20-1 and TRBJ1-2; tentatively, D is TRBD1 (6 bases). The V gene lost 3 bases and the J gene lost 7 bases, with 15 bases spanning the gap. The CDR3 is 13 amino acids. Looked up from germline, CDR1 is DFQATT and CDR2 is SNEGSKA (reference sequence). CDR3 sequence (DNA): TGCAGTGCTAGCCTCGGAGGGGGTCTTGGCTACACCTTC. Amino acid sequence: CSASLGGGLGYTF.

This clonotype was seen a handful of times. The genes are TRBV4-1 and TRBJ1-2, with D hard to call. The CDR3 extends over 15 amino acids. CDR1 MGHRA and CDR2 YSYEKL come from the germline V gene. V was clipped by 0 bases and J by 6 bases, with 14 bases between them. The DNA for the CDR3 is TGCGCCAGCAGCCAAGATTTGACTGGCCCAAATGGCTACACCTTC. It encodes CASSQDLTGPNGYTF.

This clonotype was recorded a few times. The chain carries TRBV20-1 and TRBJ1-5, with D perhaps TRBD1 (6 bases). The V and J ends lost 3 bases and 1 base respectively, with 10 bases between them. This CDR3 is 14 amino acids long. Germline-derived CDR1 and CDR2 are DFQATT and SNEGSKA (reference sequence). CDR3 sequence (DNA): TGCAGTGCTAGTTCGGGACAAAGCAATCAGCCCCAGCATTTT. This sequence encodes CSASSGQSNQPQHF.

This clonotype came up a few times. This rearrangement joins TRBV5-1 to TRBJ1-6; D is ambiguous. The V gene's germline CDR1 is SGHRS and CDR2 YFSETQ. The V gene lost 0 bases and the J gene lost 4 bases, with 8 bases spanning the gap. The CDR3 has 15 residues. CDR3 sequence (DNA): TGCGCCAGCAGCTTGGCTACAGATTATAATTCACCCCTCCACTTT. The encoded protein is CASSLATDYNSPLHF. Full variable domain (remainder filled in from reference TRBV5-1 and TRBJ1-6): KAGVTQTPRYLIKTRGQQVTLSCSPISGHRSVSWYQQTPGQGLQFLFEYFSETQRNKGNFPGRFSGRQFSNSRSEMNVSTLELGDSALYLCASSLATDYNSPLHFGNGTRLTVT.

The table lists this clonotype with a few counts. This chain uses TRBV6-5 with TRBJ1-2; D uncertain. V lost 6 bases and J 2 bases, leaving 13 bases between the germline ends. Germline V gene data show CDR1 as MNHEY and CDR2 as SVGAGI. This CDR3 region has 14 residues. The CDR3 region is CASSLTLKNYGYTF. The CDR3 nucleotides read TGTGCCAGCAGCCTCACATTAAAGAACTATGGCTACACCTTC.

This clonotype was picked up a small number of times. This chain uses TRBV6-1 with TRBJ2-7, with a weak D call TRBD1 (6 bases). The CDR3 runs 11 residues. V was cut by 6 bases and J by 4 bases, with 7 bases left in between. Per germline, CDR1 MNHNS and CDR2 SASEGT. The CDR3 sequence is CASRDRYEQYV. Written as DNA, the CDR3 is TGTGCCAGCAGGGACAGATACGAGCAGTACGTC.

The V gene is TRBV28, the J gene TRBJ2-7, with D possibly TRBD1 on 6 matching bases. V gave up 7 bases and J gave up 9 bases, with 25 bases separating them. Looked up from germline, CDR1 is MDHEN and CDR2 is SYDVKM. The CDR3 has 15 residues. CDR3 DNA sequence: TGTGCCAGCACTAACAGAGGTGGGACACGCACCGGGCAGTACGTC. It codes for CASTNRGGTRTGQYV.

Many counts were recorded for this clonotype. This rearrangement joins TRBV7-9 to TRBJ2-7; 12 nucleotides agree with TRBD2. CDR3 length: 17 amino acids. Losses at the gene ends were 4 bases for V and 4 bases for J; bases not matched to a gene: 11. Germline CDR1 SEHNR, CDR2 FQNEAQ (reference sequence). CDR3 residues: CASSSSYATSGSYEQYV. The CDR3 DNA is TGTGCCAGCAGCTCCTCATATGCGACTAGCGGGAGTTACGAGCAGTACGTC.

The chain has TRBV9 and TRBJ1-1; weak D call: TRBD1 (5 bases). V dropped 6 bases and J dropped 3 bases, with 12 bases sitting between them. The CDR3 loop spans 13 amino acids. Germline CDR1 reads SGDLS; CDR2 reads YYNGEE. CDR3 in amino acids: CASKDSTDTEAFF. The CDR3 nucleotides are TGTGCCAGCAAAGACAGCACGGACACTGAAGCTTTCTTT.